This TCR beta chain was found in a study of blood T cell repertoires in COVID-19. On the study more broadly: The origin of the acute and convalescent COVID-19 samples was the United States, Italy and Spain. Nucleic acid was either cDNA or gDNA, and it came from T cells, B-cell-depleted T cells, or PBMCs.

In the original workflow: Amplifying reference gene primers gave estimates of nucleated cell counts. Here immunoSEQ multiplex PCR was the method, and the copy in TCRdb shows in-frame clones only, minus some. For V, J and clone size, that table is used; D and trimming come from the DNA. The sample comprises under 250,000 clones, 82% of which are singletons, and approximately 4.5% rests with the top ten. This receptor was identified in a woman aged 70-85 years with acute or convalescent COVID-19. Source material: peripheral blood.

CDR3 coding DNA: TGTGCCAGCAGTGAATTGTTCAGGTTCTACGAGCAGTACTTC. Translating gives CASSELFRFYEQYF. The V and J genes are TRBV2 and TRBJ2-7; D call uncertain. With 2 bases removed from V and 3 bases from J, the gap between germline ends came to 11 bases. CDR1 and CDR2 from the germline V gene are SNHLY and FYNNEI. This CDR3 spans 14 amino acids. Variable domain in full (rest from reference TRBV2 and TRBJ2-7): EPEVTQTPSHQVTQMGQEVILRCVPISNHLYFYWYRQILGQKVEFLVSFYNNEISEKSEIFDDQFSVERPDGSNFTLKIRSTKLEDSAMYFCASSELFRFYEQYFGPGTRLTVT.